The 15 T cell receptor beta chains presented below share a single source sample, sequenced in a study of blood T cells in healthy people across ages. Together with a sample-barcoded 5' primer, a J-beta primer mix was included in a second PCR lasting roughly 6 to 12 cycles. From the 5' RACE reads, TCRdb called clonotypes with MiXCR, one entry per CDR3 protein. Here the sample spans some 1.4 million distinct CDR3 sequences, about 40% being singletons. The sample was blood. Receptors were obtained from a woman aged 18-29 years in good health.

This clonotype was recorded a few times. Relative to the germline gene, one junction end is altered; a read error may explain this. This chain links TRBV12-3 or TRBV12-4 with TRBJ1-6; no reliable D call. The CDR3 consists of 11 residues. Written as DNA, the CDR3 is TGTGCCAGCAGTTCACGATCACCCCCCCACTTT. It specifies CASSSRSPPHF.

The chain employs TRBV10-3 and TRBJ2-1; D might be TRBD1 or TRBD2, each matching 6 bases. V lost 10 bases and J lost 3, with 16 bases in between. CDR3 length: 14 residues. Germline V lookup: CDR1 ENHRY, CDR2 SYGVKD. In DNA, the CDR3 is TGTGCCACAGGGGAGGCAGGGGACTACAATGAGCAGTTCTTC. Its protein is CATGEAGDYNEQFF.

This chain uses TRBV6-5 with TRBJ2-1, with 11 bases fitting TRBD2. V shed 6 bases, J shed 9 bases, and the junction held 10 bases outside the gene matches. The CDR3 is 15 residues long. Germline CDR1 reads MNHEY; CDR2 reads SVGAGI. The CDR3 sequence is CASSRIAGGRSEQFF. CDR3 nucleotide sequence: TGTGCCAGCAGCCGAATAGCGGGGGGGCGAAGTGAGCAGTTCTTC.

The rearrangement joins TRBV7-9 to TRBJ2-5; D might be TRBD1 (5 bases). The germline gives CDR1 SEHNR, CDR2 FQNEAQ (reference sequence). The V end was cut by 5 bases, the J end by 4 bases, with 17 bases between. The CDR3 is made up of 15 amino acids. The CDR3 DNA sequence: TGTGCCAGCAGCGACGCAAGGGGCGTTCCAGAGACCCAGTACTTC. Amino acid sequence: CASSDARGVPETQYF.

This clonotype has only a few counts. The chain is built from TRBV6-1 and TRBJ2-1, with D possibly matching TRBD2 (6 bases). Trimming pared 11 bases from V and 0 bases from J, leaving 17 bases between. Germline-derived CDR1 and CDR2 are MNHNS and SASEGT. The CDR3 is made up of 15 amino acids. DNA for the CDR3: TGTGCCGGGTGGGACTCCAAAACCTCCTACAATGAGCAGTTCTTC. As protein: CAGWDSKTSYNEQFF.

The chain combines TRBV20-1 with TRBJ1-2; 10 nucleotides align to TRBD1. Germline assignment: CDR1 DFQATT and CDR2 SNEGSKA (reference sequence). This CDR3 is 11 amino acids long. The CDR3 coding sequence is TGCAGGTCCGGACAGGGGGATGGCTACACCTTC. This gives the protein CRSGQGDGYTF.

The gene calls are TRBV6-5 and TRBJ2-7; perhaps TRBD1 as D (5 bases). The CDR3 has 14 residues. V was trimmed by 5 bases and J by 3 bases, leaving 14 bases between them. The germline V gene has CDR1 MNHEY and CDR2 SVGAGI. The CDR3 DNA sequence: TGTGCCAGCAGTAAGGGGTTTAGGGTCTACGAGCAGTACTTC. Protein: CASSKGFRVYEQYF.

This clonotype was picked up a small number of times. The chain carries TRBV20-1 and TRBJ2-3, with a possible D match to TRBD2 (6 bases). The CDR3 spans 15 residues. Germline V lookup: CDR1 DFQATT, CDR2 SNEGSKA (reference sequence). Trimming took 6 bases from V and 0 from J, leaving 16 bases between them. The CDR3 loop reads CSAFGGPASTDTQYF. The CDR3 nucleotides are TGCAGTGCCTTCGGAGGGCCGGCTAGCACAGATACGCAGTATTTT.

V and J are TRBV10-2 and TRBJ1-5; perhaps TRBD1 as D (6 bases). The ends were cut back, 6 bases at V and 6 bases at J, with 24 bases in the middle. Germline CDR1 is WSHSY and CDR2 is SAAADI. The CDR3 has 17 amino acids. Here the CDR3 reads CASRGDTTGSVGQPQHF. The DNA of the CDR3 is TGCGCCAGCAGGGGGGATACTACAGGGTCGGTGGGTCAGCCCCAGCATTTT.

Written as DNA, the CDR3 is TGTGCCAGCAGCCAGTGGGGCAACACCGGGGAGCTGTTTTTT. Its translation: CASSQWGNTGELFF. The V and J genes are TRBV3-1 and TRBJ2-2; D is perhaps TRBD1 (5 bases). V was shortened by 3 bases and J by 2 bases, with 7 bases between the two germline ends. CDR3 size: 14 residues. From germline, CDR1 is LGHDT and CDR2 YNNKEL (reference sequence).

The CDR3 DNA sequence: TGTGCCAGCACCGAGGGGACGCGGGGCGGTTACAATGAGCAGTTCTTC. This encodes CASTEGTRGGYNEQFF. This sequence joins TRBV27 and TRBJ2-1; D perhaps matches TRBD2 (6 bases). This CDR3 spans 16 amino acids. Germline values: CDR1 MNHEY, CDR2 SMNVEV (reference sequence). Trimming pared 7 bases from V and 4 bases from J, leaving 20 bases between.

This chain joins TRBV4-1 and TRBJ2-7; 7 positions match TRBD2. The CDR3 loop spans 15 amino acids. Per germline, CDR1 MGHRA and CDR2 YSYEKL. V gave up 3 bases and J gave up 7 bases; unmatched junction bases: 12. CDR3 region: CASSQAGTIYNEQYF. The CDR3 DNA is TGCGCCAGCAGCCAGGCTGGGACTATTTATAATGAGCAGTACTTC.

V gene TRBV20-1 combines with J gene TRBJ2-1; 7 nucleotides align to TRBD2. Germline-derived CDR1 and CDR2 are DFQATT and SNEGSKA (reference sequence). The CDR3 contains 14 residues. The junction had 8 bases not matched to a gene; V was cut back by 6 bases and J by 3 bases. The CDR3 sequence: CSASNSGRYNEQFF. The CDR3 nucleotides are TGCAGTGCCTCGAATAGCGGGCGCTACAATGAGCAGTTCTTC.

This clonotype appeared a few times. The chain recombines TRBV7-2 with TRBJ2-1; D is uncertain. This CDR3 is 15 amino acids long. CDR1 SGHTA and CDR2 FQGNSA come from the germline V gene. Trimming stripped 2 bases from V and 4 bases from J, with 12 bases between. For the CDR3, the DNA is TGTGCCAGCAGCTTATCGGGCCTACCATACAATGAGCAGTTCTTC. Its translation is CASSLSGLPYNEQFF.

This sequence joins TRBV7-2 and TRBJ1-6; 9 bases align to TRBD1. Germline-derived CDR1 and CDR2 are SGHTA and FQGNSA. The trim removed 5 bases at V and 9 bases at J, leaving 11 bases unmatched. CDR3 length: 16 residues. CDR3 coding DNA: TGTGCCAGCAGCCCCGGGACAGGGATGAGAGCTTCACCCCTCCACTTT. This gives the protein CASSPGTGMRASPLHF.